Shown below are 22 T cell receptor beta chains from a single sample sequenced in a study of OX40 agonist ivuxolimab in advanced cancers. The data were produced by immunoSEQ multiplex PCR, yet TCRdb's version contains in-frame clones alone and is incomplete. The sample contains 100,000 or so clones, approximately 89% of which appear only once. The sample was CD4+ or CD8+ T cells sorted from blood, taken in a trial of the OX40 agonist ivuxolimab. These receptors were taken from an adult with an advanced solid tumor such as melanoma, head and neck, liver or kidney cancer.

V gene TRBV10-2 combines with J gene TRBJ1-2; D not resolved. Trimming cost V 3 bases and J 8 bases, with 16 bases left between them. Germline loops: CDR1 WSHSY, CDR2 SAAADI. The length of the CDR3 is 14 residues. The CDR3 loop is CASSETTTLTGYTF. CDR3 in DNA: TGCGCCAGCAGTGAAACAACAACCCTGACCGGCTACACCTTC.

Of note for this clone: The junction does not match germline at one end; this may be a read error. V gene TRBV11-2 combines with J gene TRBJ2-7; 9 bases align to TRBD1. In germline, CDR1 is SGHAT, CDR2 FQNNGV. CDR3 length equals 16 residues. The CDR3, as DNA: TGTGCCAGCAGCCTAACCAGGGACAGGGAAACCTACGAGCAGCACTTC. It is translated as CASSLTRDRETYEQHF.

On this clone itself: The junction and the germline gene differ at one end; a read error may be behind it. This chain links TRBV7-7 with TRBJ2-7; D call uncertain. In germline, CDR1 is SSHAT, CDR2 FNYEAQ (reference sequence). The CDR3 consists of 13 residues. The CDR3 region is CASSLDPSGEQYF. The CDR3 region has the DNA TGTGCTAGCAGCTTAGACCCTTCGGGCGAGCAGTACTTC.

The chain employs TRBV7-2 and TRBJ2-5; 9 nucleotides agree with TRBD1. Looked up from germline, CDR1 is SGHTA and CDR2 is FQGNSA. This CDR3 is 15 amino acids long. J gave up 5 bases and V 5 bases, and 9 bases lay outside the gene matches. Here the CDR3 reads CASSPNRGRGETQYF. The DNA of the CDR3 is TGTGCCAGCAGCCCCAACAGGGGGCGGGGGGAGACCCAGTACTTC.

The chain employs TRBV30 and TRBJ2-1, with D maybe TRBD2 (6 bases). The germline V gene encodes CDR1 GTSNPN and CDR2 SVGIG (reference sequence). V lost 4 bases and J 3 bases, leaving 13 bases between the germline ends. The CDR3 is made up of 14 amino acids. This CDR3 is CAWTIGGIYNEQFF. The CDR3, as DNA: TGTGCCTGGACCATCGGCGGGATCTACAATGAGCAGTTCTTC.

The chain has TRBV5-1 and TRBJ1-2, with TRBD1 as a possible D gene (5 bases). The CDR3 length is 15 residues. Germline CDR1 reads SGHRS; CDR2 reads YFSETQ. V was clipped by 2 bases and J by 6 bases, with 17 bases between them. CDR3 bases: TGCGCCAGCAGCTTACCCTTGGCCAGGGCCGATGGCTACACCTTC. Amino acids: CASSLPLARADGYTF.

The J gene is TRBJ1-5, the V gene TRBV30; TRBD1 might be the D (6 bases). The CDR3 extends over 13 amino acids. Between the trimmed V and J ends, which lost 2 bases and 3 bases, there was a span of 8 bases. CDR1 is GTSNPN, CDR2 SVGIG, per germline (reference sequence). The CDR3 loop is CAWSQGLNQPQHF. CDR3 DNA sequence: TGTGCCTGGAGTCAGGGGCTCAATCAGCCCCAGCATTTT.

This chain's CDR3 is CASSQTGGSNQPQHF. The CDR3 coding sequence is TGTGCCAGCAGTCAGACAGGGGGTAGCAATCAGCCCCAGCATTTT. This chain uses TRBV2 with TRBJ1-5, with 9 bases matching TRBD1. The CDR3 is made up of 15 amino acids. From germline, CDR1 is SNHLY and CDR2 FYNNEI. V lost 5 bases, J lost 0 bases, and 2 bases stayed unmatched.

This sequence joins TRBV7-9 and TRBJ1-1; D uncertain. Germline V lookup: CDR1 SEHNR, CDR2 FQNEAQ (reference sequence). The CDR3 is made up of 12 amino acids. V was trimmed by 5 bases and J by 5 bases, leaving 9 bases between them. In DNA, the CDR3 is TGTGCCAGCAGCCCTGACGGGACTGAAGCTTTCTTT. Protein: CASSPDGTEAFF.

The chain combines TRBV5-1 with TRBJ1-2, with no clear D. The V end lost 0 bases, the J end lost 2 bases, and 5 bases lay between the germline ends. Per germline, CDR1 SGHRS and CDR2 YFSETQ. The CDR3 runs to 13 residues. The CDR3 region has the DNA TGCGCCAGCAGCTTGGAGGGAAACTATGGCTACACCTTC. This codes for CASSLEGNYGYTF.

The chain combines TRBV7-9 with TRBJ2-4; unclear D gene. The V gene's germline CDR1 is SEHNR and CDR2 FQNEAQ (reference sequence). The CDR3 is 13 amino acids. Trimming left V 2 bases short and J 4 bases short, with 6 bases between. CDR3 nucleotides: TGTGCCAGCAGCTTACACGGGAAAAACATTCAGTACTTC. Translating gives CASSLHGKNIQYF.

This clone was detected only once. The chain recombines TRBV19 with TRBJ1-5, with D perhaps TRBD1 (6 bases). Between the trimmed V and J ends, which lost 6 bases and 5 bases, there was a span of 8 bases. From germline, CDR1 is LNHDA and CDR2 SQIVND (reference sequence). The CDR3 totals 12 residues. The CDR3 DNA reads as TGTGCCAGTAGAAACAGGGATCAGCCCCAGCATTTT. Its translation is CASRNRDQPQHF.

The V and J genes are TRBV6-1 and TRBJ1-1; possible D gene TRBD1, 5 bases. V lost 6 bases, J lost 8 bases, and 19 bases lay in between. The CDR3 has 14 amino acids. Germline lookup yields CDR1 MNHNS and CDR2 SASEGT. The CDR3 region is CASSLQSRGTEAFF. DNA of the CDR3: TGTGCCAGCAGCCTCCAGAGTCGGGGGACCGAAGCTTTCTTT.

This clone was counted a few times. The chain employs TRBV19 and TRBJ1-1; tentatively, D is TRBD1 (5 bases). The CDR3 length is 11 residues. The germline V and J ends were trimmed by 9 bases and 2 bases, with 7 bases remaining between them. The germline CDR1 and CDR2 sequences are LNHDA and SQIVND (reference sequence). CDR3 DNA sequence: TGTGCCAGCAGGGATAACACTGAAGCTTTCTTT. It specifies CASRDNTEAFF.

This clone was recorded once. J is TRBJ2-5 and V is TRBV6-6; no definite D call. From germline, CDR1 is MNHNY and CDR2 SVGAGI (reference sequence). This CDR3 is built from 12 residues. V was pared by 1 base and J by 5 bases, with 5 bases between. In DNA, the CDR3 is TGTGCCAGCAGTTACTTTGCGGAGACCCAGTACTTC. Translated: CASSYFAETQYF.

The chain joins TRBV28 to TRBJ2-7; a possible D gene is TRBD1 (7 bases). The CDR3 is 14 residues long. V shed 6 bases and J shed 3 bases, with 15 bases lying between them. Germline loops: CDR1 MDHEN, CDR2 SYDVKM. For the CDR3, the DNA is TGTGCCAGCAGGGCAGGGGGACTCGTCTACGAGCAGTACTTC. This sequence encodes CASRAGGLVYEQYF.

V is TRBV7-9 and J is TRBJ1-3; TRBD1 is a possible D gene (5 bases). Trimming stripped 10 bases from V and 9 bases from J, with 13 bases between. This CDR3 spans 11 amino acids. Germline loops: CDR1 SEHNR, CDR2 FQNEAQ (reference sequence). This CDR3 is CATMGGGTIYF. CDR3 nucleotide sequence: TGTGCCACTATGGGCGGGGGCACCATATATTTT. The full variable domain, rest sourced from reference TRBV7-9 and TRBJ1-3, is DTGVSQNPRHKITKRGQNVTFRCDPISEHNRLYWYRQTLGQGPEFLTYFQNEAQLEKSRLLSDRFSAERPKGSFSTLEIQRTEQGDSAMYLCATMGGGTIYFGEGSWLTVV.

The chain uses TRBV5-6 and TRBJ2-3, with unresolved D. This CDR3 is built from 14 residues. Germline CDR1 is SGHDT and CDR2 is YYEEEE. V was pared by 1 base and J by 4 bases, with 10 bases between. As DNA, the CDR3 is TGTGCCAGCAGCTTGCTTTACGGATCAGATACGCAGTATTTT. It is translated as CASSLLYGSDTQYF.

The chain combines TRBV19 with TRBJ2-2; TRBD1 aligns across 9 bases. The CDR3 loop spans 16 amino acids. Germline CDR1 and CDR2: LNHDA and SQIVND (reference sequence). The V gene end was trimmed by 6 bases and the J gene end by 0 bases; junction bases not matched to a gene: 5. The CDR3 loop is CASRDRGRANTGELFF. The CDR3 DNA reads TGTGCCAGTAGGGACAGGGGACGGGCGAACACCGGGGAGCTGTTTTTT.

The chain carries TRBV19 and TRBJ2-2, with 7 bases that match TRBD2. V gave up 7 bases and J gave up 7 bases; unmatched junction bases: 15. From germline, CDR1 is LNHDA and CDR2 SQIVND (reference sequence). This CDR3 has 16 amino acids. CDR3 nucleotide sequence: TGTGCCAGTAAACCCCCTTGGCGGGAGTTTCACGGGGAGCTGTTTTTT. Protein sequence: CASKPPWREFHGELFF. The complete variable domain, with remaining parts taken from reference TRBV19 and TRBJ2-2, reads DGGITQSPKYLFRKEGQNVTLSCEQNLNHDAMYWYRQDPGQGLRLIYYSQIVNDFQKGDIAEGYSVSREKKESFPLTVTSAQKNPTAFYLCASKPPWREFHGELFFGEGSRLTVL.

The rearrangement joins TRBV5-4 to TRBJ2-1; D gene unclear. This CDR3 is 16 amino acids long. V lost 0 bases, J lost 4 bases, and 14 bases lay in between. CDR1 and CDR2 (germline): SGHNT, YYREEE (reference sequence). As DNA, the CDR3 is TGTGCCAGCAGCTTGGTGTCAGCCTACCCTTACAATGAGCAGTTCTTC. Its protein is CASSLVSAYPYNEQFF.

This chain uses TRBV27 with TRBJ2-7; possible D gene TRBD2, 6 bases. Trimming removed 7 bases at V and 3 bases at J, with 22 bases between. The CDR3 has 16 amino acids. Germline CDR1 MNHEY, CDR2 SMNVEV (reference sequence). The CDR3 sequence is CASTPYGGASVYEQYF. In DNA form, the CDR3 reads TGTGCCAGCACCCCCTATGGAGGGGCTAGCGTCTACGAGCAGTACTTC.